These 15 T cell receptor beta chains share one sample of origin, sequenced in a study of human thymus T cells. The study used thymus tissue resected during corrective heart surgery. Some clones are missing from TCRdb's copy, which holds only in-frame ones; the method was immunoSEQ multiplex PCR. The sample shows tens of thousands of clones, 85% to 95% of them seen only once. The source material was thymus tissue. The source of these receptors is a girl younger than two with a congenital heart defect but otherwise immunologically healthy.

The CDR3 spells CASSLAGPGLAGGPYNEQFF. The CDR3 DNA follows: TGTGCCAGCAGCTTGGCGGGACCGGGACTAGCAGGGGGGCCTTACAATGAGCAGTTCTTC. V and J are TRBV5-4 and TRBJ2-1; TRBD2 aligns across 9 bases. In germline, CDR1 is SGHNT, CDR2 YYREEE (reference sequence). The V gene end was trimmed by 0 bases and the J gene end by 4 bases; junction bases not matched to a gene: 17. CDR3 length: 20 amino acids.

The CDR3 DNA reads as TGTGCCAGCAGCTCGACGACGACAGCTGAGCAGTTCTTC. The encoded protein is CASSSTTTAEQFF. The chain recombines TRBV7-9 with TRBJ2-1; tentative D call: TRBD1 (5 bases). The CDR3 is 13 amino acids. The germline V and J ends were trimmed by 4 bases and 9 bases, with 13 bases remaining between them. Germline V gene data show CDR1 as SEHNR and CDR2 as FQNEAQ (reference sequence).

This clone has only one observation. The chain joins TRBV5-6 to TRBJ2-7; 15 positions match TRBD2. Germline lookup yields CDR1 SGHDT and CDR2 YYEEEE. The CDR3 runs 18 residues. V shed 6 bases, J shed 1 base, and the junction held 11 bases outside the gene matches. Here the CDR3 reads CASTLGTSGRPYSYEQYF. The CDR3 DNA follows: TGTGCCAGCACTTTAGGGACTAGCGGGAGGCCATATTCCTACGAGCAGTACTTC.

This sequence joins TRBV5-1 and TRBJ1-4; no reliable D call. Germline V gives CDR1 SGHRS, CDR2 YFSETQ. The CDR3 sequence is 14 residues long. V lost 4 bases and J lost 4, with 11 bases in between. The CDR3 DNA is TGCGCCAGCAGCCCTTGGCCCGATAATGAAAAACTGTTTTTT. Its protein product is CASSPWPDNEKLFF.

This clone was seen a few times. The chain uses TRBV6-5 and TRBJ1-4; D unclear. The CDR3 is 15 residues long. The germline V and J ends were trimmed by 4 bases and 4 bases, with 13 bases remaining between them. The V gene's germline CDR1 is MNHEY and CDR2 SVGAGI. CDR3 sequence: CASSLTLPINEKLFF. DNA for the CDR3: TGTGCCAGCAGTTTGACGCTACCCATTAATGAAAAACTGTTTTTT.

The CDR3 loop is CASSPHPGLVFDEQYF. For the CDR3, the DNA is TGTGCCAGCAGTCCCCACCCGGGACTAGTTTTCGACGAGCAGTACTTC. J is TRBJ2-7 and V is TRBV28, with TRBD2 matching over 8 bases. CDR1 and CDR2 (germline): MDHEN, SYDVKM. CDR3 length equals 16 residues. The V gene end was trimmed by 5 bases and the J gene end by 5 bases; junction bases not matched to a gene: 14.

CDR3 loop: CASTREGLAGGDTQYF. The CDR3 DNA reads as TGTGCCAGTACTCGCGAAGGGCTAGCGGGAGGAGATACGCAGTATTTT. The chain uses TRBV19 and TRBJ2-3, with TRBD2 identical over 11 bases. There are 16 residues in the CDR3. CDR1 is LNHDA and CDR2 is SQIVND in the germline V gene (reference sequence). With 7 bases clipped from V and 5 bases from J, the junction kept 11 bases outside the gene matches.

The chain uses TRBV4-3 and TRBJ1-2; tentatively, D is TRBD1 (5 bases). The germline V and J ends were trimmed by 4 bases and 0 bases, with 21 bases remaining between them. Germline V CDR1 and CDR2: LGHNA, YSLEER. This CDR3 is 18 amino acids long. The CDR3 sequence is CASSPRDVTKTANYGYTF. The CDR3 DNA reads TGCGCCAGCAGCCCCAGGGATGTAACAAAGACGGCTAACTATGGCTACACCTTC.

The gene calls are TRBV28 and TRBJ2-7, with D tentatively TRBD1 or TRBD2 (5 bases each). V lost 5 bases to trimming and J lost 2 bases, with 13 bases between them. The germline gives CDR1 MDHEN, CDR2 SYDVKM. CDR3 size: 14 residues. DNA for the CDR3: TGTGCCAGCAGTCCATCGGTGGGGGCCTACGAGCAGTACTTC. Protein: CASSPSVGAYEQYF.

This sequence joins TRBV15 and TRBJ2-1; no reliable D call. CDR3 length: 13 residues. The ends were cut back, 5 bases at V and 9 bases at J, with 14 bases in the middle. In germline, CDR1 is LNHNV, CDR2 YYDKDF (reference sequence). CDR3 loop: CATSARPVGEQFF. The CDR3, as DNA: TGTGCCACCAGCGCTCGGCCCGTCGGTGAGCAGTTCTTC.

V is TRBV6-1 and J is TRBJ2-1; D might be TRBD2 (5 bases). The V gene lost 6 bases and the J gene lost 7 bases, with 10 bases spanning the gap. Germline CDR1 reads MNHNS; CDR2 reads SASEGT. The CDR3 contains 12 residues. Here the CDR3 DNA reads TGTGCCAGCAGCATTACTAGGAATGAGCAGTTCTTC. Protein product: CASSITRNEQFF.

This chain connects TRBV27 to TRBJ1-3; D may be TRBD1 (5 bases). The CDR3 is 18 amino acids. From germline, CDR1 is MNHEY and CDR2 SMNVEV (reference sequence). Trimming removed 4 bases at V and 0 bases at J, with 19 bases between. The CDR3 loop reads CASSYRFRDLSSGNTIYF. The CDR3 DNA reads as TGTGCCAGCAGTTACCGATTCCGGGACCTCTCCTCTGGAAACACCATATATTTT.

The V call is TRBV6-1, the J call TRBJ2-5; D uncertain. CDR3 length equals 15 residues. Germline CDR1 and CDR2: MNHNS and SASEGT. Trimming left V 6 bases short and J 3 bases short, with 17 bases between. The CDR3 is CASSHPLDGKETQYF. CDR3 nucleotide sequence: TGTGCCAGCAGCCACCCTTTGGACGGAAAAGAGACCCAGTACTTC.

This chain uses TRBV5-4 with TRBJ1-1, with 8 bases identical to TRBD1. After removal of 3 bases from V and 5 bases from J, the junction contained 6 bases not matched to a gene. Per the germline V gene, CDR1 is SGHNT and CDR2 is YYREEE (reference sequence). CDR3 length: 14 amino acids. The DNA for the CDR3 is TGTGCCAGCAGCTCTGGGACAGGAATGACTGAAGCTTTCTTT. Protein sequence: CASSSGTGMTEAFF.

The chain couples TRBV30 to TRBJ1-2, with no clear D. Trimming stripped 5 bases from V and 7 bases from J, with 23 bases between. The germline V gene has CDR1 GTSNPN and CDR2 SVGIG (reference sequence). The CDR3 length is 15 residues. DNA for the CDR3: TGTGCCTGGGTGCCTTCGGGAGCCCTAGGACTTGGCTACACCTTC. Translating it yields CAWVPSGALGLGYTF. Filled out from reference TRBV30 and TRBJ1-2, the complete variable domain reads SQTIHQWPATLVQPVGSPLSLECTVEGTSNPNLYWYRQAAGRGLQLLFYSVGIGQISSEVPQNLSASRPQDRQFILSSKKLLLSDSGFYLCAWVPSGALGLGYTFGSGTRLTVV.